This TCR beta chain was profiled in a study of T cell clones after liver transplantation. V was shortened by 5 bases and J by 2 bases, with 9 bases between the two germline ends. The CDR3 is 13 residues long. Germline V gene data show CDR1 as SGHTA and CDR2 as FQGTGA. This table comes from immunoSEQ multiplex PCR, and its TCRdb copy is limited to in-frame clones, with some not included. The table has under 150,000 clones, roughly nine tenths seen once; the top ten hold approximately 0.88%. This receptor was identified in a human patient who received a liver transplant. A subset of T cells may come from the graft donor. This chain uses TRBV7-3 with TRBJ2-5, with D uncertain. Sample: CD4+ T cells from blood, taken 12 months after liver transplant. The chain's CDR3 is CASSRVIQETQYF. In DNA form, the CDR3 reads TGTGCCAGCAGCCGAGTGATTCAAGAGACCCAGTACTTC. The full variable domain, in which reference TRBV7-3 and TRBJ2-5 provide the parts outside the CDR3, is GAGVSQTPSNKVTEKGKYVELRCDPISGHTALYWYRQSLGQGPEFLIYFQGTGAADDSGLPNDRFFAVRPEGSVSTLKIQRTERGDSAVYLCASSRVIQETQYFGPGTRLLVL.